These 20 T cell receptor beta chains were sequenced from one sample in a study of shared clonotypes between healthy human individuals. Using immunoSEQ multiplex PCR, the repertoire was profiled, and TCRdb retains in-frame clones only, with some absent. The sample includes 900,000 to 1,200,000 clones, about 80% of them seen just once. Sequencing was done on a sample of memory CD4+ T cells from PBMCs. Stated subset: CD45RA-negative fraction. The receptors were sampled from a man aged 18 to 29 in good health. Some clones in this sample may be carry-over from other donors' samples.

This chain joins TRBV25-1 and TRBJ1-2, with D unclear. The CDR3 spans 12 residues. V lost 6 bases, J lost 8 bases, and 13 bases lay in between. Germline loops: CDR1 MGHDK, CDR2 SYGVNS. Here the CDR3 reads CASRPELGGYTF. In DNA form, the CDR3 reads TGTGCCAGCAGACCCGAGTTGGGGGGCTACACCTTC.

This clone was counted ten times or more. V gene TRBV5-1 combines with J gene TRBJ2-3; 13 bases align to TRBD2. Germline V gives CDR1 SGHRS, CDR2 YFSETQ. CDR3 length: 15 residues. Trimming took 4 bases from V and 7 from J; bases not matched to a gene: 6. DNA of the CDR3: TGCGCCAGCAGCCAACTAGCGGGAGGGCCAAATACGCAGTATTTT. This encodes CASSQLAGGPNTQYF.

On this clone itself: This sequence is one base from a far larger clone and is likely a read error. This specimen includes other DNA sequences encoding the same CDR3. V usage is TRBV30 and J usage is TRBJ1-5; perhaps TRBD1 as D (5 bases). In germline, CDR1 is GTSNPN, CDR2 SVGIG (reference sequence). This CDR3 is 13 amino acids long. V shed 0 bases and J shed 7 bases, with 10 bases lying between them. CDR3 sequence: CAWSVTGRQPQHF. CDR3 DNA: TGTGCCTGGAGTGTAACGGGGCGCCAGCCCCAGCATTTT.

The chain uses TRBV6-6 and TRBJ2-1, with 9 bases aligning to TRBD2. Trimming at V came to 7 bases and at J to 1 base, leaving 8 bases not matched to a gene. Germline CDR1 is MNHNY and CDR2 is SVGAGI (reference sequence). CDR3 size: 16 residues. The DNA of the CDR3 is TGTGCCAGCACCCCCCGACTAGCGGAGTCCTACAATGAGCAGTTCTTC. It encodes CASTPRLAESYNEQFF.

The chain couples TRBV7-2 to TRBJ2-3, with D tentatively TRBD1 or TRBD2 (5 bases each). CDR3 length: 17 amino acids. Germline assignment: CDR1 SGHTA and CDR2 FQGNSA. V gave up 2 bases and J gave up 4 bases, with 19 bases separating them. The CDR3 coding sequence is TGTGCCAGCAGCTTACCATCCGGGACCCCCGGTGCAGATACGCAGTATTTT. This translates into CASSLPSGTPGADTQYF.

The chain couples TRBV5-4 to TRBJ1-2, with a possible D match to TRBD1 (6 bases). CDR1 is SGHNT, CDR2 YYREEE, per germline (reference sequence). The V end lost 5 bases, the J end lost 6 bases, and 14 bases lay between the germline ends. The CDR3 sequence is 13 residues long. The CDR3 sequence is CASRLGGTDGYTF. CDR3 nucleotide sequence: TGTGCCAGCAGGTTAGGGGGTACGGATGGCTACACCTTC.

This chain joins TRBV9 and TRBJ1-2; the D gene is possibly TRBD1 (6 bases). V lost 10 bases, J lost 4 bases, and 17 bases lay in between. CDR1 and CDR2 (germline): SGDLS, YYNGEE. This CDR3 contains 13 residues. The CDR3 bases are TGTGCCTCTAAACCGGGAGGGGGCTATGGCTACACCTTC. Residues: CASKPGGGYGYTF.

The genes are TRBV19 and TRBJ1-2, with D possibly being TRBD1 (6 bases). Between the trimmed V and J ends, which lost 3 bases and 3 bases, there was a span of 14 bases. The CDR3 loop spans 15 amino acids. CDR1 and CDR2 (germline): LNHDA, SQIVND (reference sequence). For the CDR3, the DNA is TGTGCCAGTAGTATTGGGCACAGGGCAGACTATGGCTACACCTTC. The encoded protein is CASSIGHRADYGYTF.

This chain links TRBV7-2 with TRBJ2-7; TRBD1 matches 8 bases. This CDR3 contains 13 residues. The V segment lost 5 bases and the J segment 5 bases; nucleotides outside the gene matches: 5. The germline CDR1 and CDR2 sequences are SGHTA and FQGNSA. DNA of the CDR3: TGTGCCAGCAGCGAGGACAGGGACCACGAGCAGTACTTC. The encoded protein is CASSEDRDHEQYF.

The rearrangement links TRBV7-2 to TRBJ2-5; 7 nucleotides align to TRBD2. Trimming cost V 5 bases and J 1 base; bases outside gene matches: 7. The CDR3 runs 15 residues. Germline V gene sequence: CDR1 SGHTA, CDR2 FQGNSA. The CDR3 region has the DNA TGTGCCAGCAGCCCACGCGGGGGATTCCAAGAGACCCAGTACTTC. This gives the protein CASSPRGGFQETQYF.

This rearrangement joins TRBV6-5 to TRBJ2-3; D unresolved. The CDR3 covers 15 residues. Trimming stripped 6 bases from V and 5 bases from J, with 18 bases between. Germline V gene lookup returns CDR1 MNHEY and CDR2 SVGAGI. CDR3 nucleotides: TGTGCCAGCAGGCGATCTGGGGTTGGTGAAGATACGCAGTATTTT. This translates into CASRRSGVGEDTQYF.

The table lists this clone with many counts. This sample also contains other DNA sequences that code for the same CDR3. V is TRBV25-1 and J is TRBJ1-3; D not resolved. With 6 bases removed from V and 0 bases from J, the gap between germline ends came to 3 bases. Germline loops: CDR1 MGHDK, CDR2 SYGVNS. This CDR3 is built from 12 residues. CDR3 protein: CASSDSGNTIYF. The DNA for the CDR3 is TGTGCCAGCAGCGACTCTGGAAACACCATATATTTT.

The chain has TRBV4-1 and TRBJ1-2; D gene uncertain. V shed 0 bases and J shed 5 bases, with 7 bases lying between them. Germline V gene data show CDR1 as MGHRA and CDR2 as YSYEKL. This CDR3 is built from 13 residues. CDR3 in amino acids: CASSQDVGYGYTF. The CDR3 DNA is TGCGCCAGCAGCCAAGACGTGGGGTATGGCTACACCTTC.

For this clone: This may stem from a read error, because a much larger clone lies one nucleotide away. The J gene is TRBJ1-5, the V gene TRBV5-8; D is ambiguous. In germline, CDR1 is SGHTS, CDR2 YDEGEE. V shed 0 bases and J shed 5 bases, with 6 bases lying between them. There are 13 residues in the CDR3. The CDR3 DNA reads TGTGCCAGCAGCTTGGGTGGGGATCAGCCCCAGCATTTT. Translation: CASSLGGDQPQHF.

This clone was recorded a few times. The chain joins TRBV4-1 to TRBJ1-2, with D hard to call. This CDR3 spans 18 amino acids. Trimming left V 0 bases short and J 3 bases short, with 20 bases between. Per germline, CDR1 MGHRA and CDR2 YSYEKL. The DNA of the CDR3 is TGCGCCAGCAGCCAAGAGTTGTTTGTGGAGGGATTCCACTATGGCTACACCTTC. Translation gives CASSQELFVEGFHYGYTF.

This clone came up once. The chain couples TRBV27 to TRBJ1-2; maybe TRBD1 (6 bases). CDR1 and CDR2 (germline): MNHEY, SMNVEV (reference sequence). The CDR3 loop spans 14 amino acids. The V end lost 5 bases, the J end lost 8 bases, and 18 bases lay between the germline ends. The CDR3 spells CASSPTGQTYGYTF. Written as DNA, the CDR3 is TGTGCCAGCAGTCCGACCGGACAGACATACGGCTACACCTTC.

Note on this clone: A much larger clone lies a single base off, so this may be a read error. DNA for the CDR3: TGTGCCAGCAGCTTAAGCGGGAGCACCGGGGAGCTGTTTTTT. Translated: CASSLSGSTGELFF. V and J are TRBV7-3 and TRBJ2-2, with TRBD2 matching 7 bases. Germline CDR1 is SGHTA and CDR2 is FQGTGA. V lost 1 base and J lost 4; bases outside the gene matches: 0. This CDR3 is 14 amino acids long. Supplemented by reference TRBV7-3 and TRBJ2-2, the full variable domain reads GAGVSQTPSNKVTEKGKYVELRCDPISGHTALYWYRQSLGQGPEFLIYFQGTGAADDSGLPNDRFFAVRPEGSVSTLKIQRTERGDSAVYLCASSLSGSTGELFFGEGSRLTVL.

The chain recombines TRBV5-1 with TRBJ1-1; TRBD1 is a possible D gene (5 bases). The V end was cut by 6 bases, the J end by 1 base, with 16 bases between. The CDR3 has 15 residues. The germline gives CDR1 SGHRS, CDR2 YFSETQ. The DNA of the CDR3 is TGCGCCAGCAACAGAGACAGCCCGTGGAACACTGAAGCTTTCTTT. Amino acid sequence: CASNRDSPWNTEAFF.

The chain couples TRBV4-3 to TRBJ2-7; TRBD1 matches at 7 bases. Germline values: CDR1 LGHNA, CDR2 YSLEER. The CDR3 covers 15 residues. V lost 2 bases, J lost 1 base, and 5 bases stayed unmatched. The CDR3 DNA sequence: TGCGCCAGCAGCCAAAACAGGGGTGGGTCCTACGAGCAGTACTTC. Translation: CASSQNRGGSYEQYF.

The CDR3 sequence: CASTWGGSGANVLTF. The CDR3 DNA reads TGTGCCAGCACCTGGGGCGGCTCTGGGGCCAACGTCCTGACTTTC. The chain couples TRBV28 to TRBJ2-6; tentative D call: TRBD1 (5 bases). V lost 7 bases, J lost 0 bases, and 10 bases lay in between. CDR1 and CDR2 (germline): MDHEN, SYDVKM. The CDR3 is 15 amino acids.